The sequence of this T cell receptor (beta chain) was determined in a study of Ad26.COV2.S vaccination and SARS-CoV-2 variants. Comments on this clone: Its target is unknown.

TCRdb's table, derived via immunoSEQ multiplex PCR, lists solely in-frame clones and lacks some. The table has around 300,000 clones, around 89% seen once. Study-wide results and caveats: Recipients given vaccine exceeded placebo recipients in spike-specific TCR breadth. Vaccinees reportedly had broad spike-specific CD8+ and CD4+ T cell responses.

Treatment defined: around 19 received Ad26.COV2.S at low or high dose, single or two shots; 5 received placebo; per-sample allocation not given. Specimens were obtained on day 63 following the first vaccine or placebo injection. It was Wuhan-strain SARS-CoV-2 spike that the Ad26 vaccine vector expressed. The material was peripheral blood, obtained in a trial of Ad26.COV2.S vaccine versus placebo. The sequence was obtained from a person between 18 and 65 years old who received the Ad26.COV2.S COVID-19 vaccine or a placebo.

In DNA form, the CDR3 reads TGTGCCAGCAGAATCCAGGGACGGTGGGCTACTGAAGCTTTCTTT. Translating gives CASRIQGRWATEAFF. V gene TRBV5-8 combines with J gene TRBJ1-1, with D perhaps matching TRBD1 (5 bases). V dropped 5 bases and J dropped 5 bases, with 19 bases sitting between them. This CDR3 comprises 15 residues. CDR1 and CDR2 (germline): SGHTS, YDEGEE.